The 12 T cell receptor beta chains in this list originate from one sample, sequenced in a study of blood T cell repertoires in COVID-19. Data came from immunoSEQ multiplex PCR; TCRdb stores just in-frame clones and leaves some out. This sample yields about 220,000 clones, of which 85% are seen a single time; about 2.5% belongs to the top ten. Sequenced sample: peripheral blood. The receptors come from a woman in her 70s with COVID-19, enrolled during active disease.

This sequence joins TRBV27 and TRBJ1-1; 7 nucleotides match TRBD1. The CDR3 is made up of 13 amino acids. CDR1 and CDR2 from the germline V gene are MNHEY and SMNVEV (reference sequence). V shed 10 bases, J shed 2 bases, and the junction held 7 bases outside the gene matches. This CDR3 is CATQTGTNTEAFF. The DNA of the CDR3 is TGTGCCACCCAGACAGGGACAAACACTGAAGCTTTCTTT.

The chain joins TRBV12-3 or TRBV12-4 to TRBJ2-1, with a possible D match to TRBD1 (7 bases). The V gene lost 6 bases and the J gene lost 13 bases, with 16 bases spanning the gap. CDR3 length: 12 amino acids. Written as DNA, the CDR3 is TGTGCCAGCAGACCGACAGGGAGGTTTCAGTTCTTC. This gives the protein CASRPTGRFQFF.

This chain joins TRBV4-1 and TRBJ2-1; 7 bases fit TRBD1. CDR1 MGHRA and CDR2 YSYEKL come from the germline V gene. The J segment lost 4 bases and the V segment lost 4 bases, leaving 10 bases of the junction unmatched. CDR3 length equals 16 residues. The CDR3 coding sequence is TGCGCCAGCAGCCCCCCTTCGACAGGGCTGTACAATGAGCAGTTCTTC. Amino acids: CASSPPSTGLYNEQFF.

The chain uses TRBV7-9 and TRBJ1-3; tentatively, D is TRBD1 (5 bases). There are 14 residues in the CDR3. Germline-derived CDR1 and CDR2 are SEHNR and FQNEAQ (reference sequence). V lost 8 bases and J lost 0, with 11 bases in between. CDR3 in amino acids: CASWLGGSGNTIYF. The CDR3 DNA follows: TGTGCCAGCTGGCTGGGGGGCTCTGGAAACACCATATATTTT.

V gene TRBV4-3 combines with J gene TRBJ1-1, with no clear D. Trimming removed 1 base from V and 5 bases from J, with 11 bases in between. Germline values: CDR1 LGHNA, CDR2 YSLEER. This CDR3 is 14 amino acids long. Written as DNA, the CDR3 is TGCGCCAGCAGCCAAGGTAGACGGGGTACTGAAGCTTTCTTT. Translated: CASSQGRRGTEAFF.

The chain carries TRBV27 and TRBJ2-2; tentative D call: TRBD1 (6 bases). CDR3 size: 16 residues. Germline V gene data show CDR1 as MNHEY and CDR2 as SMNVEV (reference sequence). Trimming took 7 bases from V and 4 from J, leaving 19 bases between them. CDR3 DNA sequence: TGTGCCAGCATCTCCGACCGGGACATCGGCACCGGGGAGCTGTTTTTT. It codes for CASISDRDIGTGELFF.

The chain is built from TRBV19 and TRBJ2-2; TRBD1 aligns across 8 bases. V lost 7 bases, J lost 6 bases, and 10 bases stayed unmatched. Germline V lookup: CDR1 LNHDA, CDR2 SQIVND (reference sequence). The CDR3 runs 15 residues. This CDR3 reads CASTRGQGGAGELFF. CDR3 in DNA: TGTGCCAGTACCCGAGGACAGGGTGGCGCCGGGGAGCTGTTTTTT.

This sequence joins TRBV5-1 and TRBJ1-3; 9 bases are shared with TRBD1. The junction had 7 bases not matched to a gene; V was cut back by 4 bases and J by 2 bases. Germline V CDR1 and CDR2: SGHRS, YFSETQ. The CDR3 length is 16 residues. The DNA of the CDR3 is TGCGCCAGCAGCCTTGGACAGGGGACTGCTGGAAACACCATATATTTT. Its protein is CASSLGQGTAGNTIYF.

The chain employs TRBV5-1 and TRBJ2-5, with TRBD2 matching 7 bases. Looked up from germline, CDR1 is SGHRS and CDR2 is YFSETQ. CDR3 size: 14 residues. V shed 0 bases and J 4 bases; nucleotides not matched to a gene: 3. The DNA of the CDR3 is TGCGCCAGCAGCTTGGGACTAGCAGGAGAGACCCAGTACTTC. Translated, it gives CASSLGLAGETQYF. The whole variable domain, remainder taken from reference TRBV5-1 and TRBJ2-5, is KAGVTQTPRYLIKTRGQQVTLSCSPISGHRSVSWYQQTPGQGLQFLFEYFSETQRNKGNFPGRFSGRQFSNSRSEMNVSTLELGDSALYLCASSLGLAGETQYFGPGTRLLVL.

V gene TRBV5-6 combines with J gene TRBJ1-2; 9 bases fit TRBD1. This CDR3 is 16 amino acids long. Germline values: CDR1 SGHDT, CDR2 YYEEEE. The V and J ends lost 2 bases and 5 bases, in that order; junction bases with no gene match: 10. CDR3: CASSFTLTGGEYGYTF. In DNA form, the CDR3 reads TGTGCCAGCAGCTTTACCCTCACAGGGGGCGAATATGGCTACACCTTC.

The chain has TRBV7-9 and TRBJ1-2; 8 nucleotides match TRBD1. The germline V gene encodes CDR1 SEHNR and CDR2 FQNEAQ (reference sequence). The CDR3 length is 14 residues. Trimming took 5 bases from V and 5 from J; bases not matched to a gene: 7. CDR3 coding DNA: TGTGCCAGCAGCCCGACAGGGGAGGGGTATGGCTACACCTTC. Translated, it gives CASSPTGEGYGYTF.

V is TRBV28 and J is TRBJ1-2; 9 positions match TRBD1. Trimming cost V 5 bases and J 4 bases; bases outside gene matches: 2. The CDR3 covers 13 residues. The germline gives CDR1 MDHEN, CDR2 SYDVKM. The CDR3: CASSPTGGYGYTF. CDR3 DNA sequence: TGTGCCAGCAGTCCGACAGGGGGCTATGGCTACACCTTC.